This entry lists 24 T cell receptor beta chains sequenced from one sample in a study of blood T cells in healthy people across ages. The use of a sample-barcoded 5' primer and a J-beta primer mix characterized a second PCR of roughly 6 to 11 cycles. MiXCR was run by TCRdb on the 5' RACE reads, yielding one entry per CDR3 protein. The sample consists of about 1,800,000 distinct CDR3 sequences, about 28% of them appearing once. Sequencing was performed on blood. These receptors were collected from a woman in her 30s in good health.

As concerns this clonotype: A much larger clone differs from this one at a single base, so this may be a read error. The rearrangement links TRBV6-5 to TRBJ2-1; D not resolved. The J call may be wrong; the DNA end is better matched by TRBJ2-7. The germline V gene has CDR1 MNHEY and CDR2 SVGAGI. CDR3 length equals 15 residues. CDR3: CASSISSFPYNEQYF. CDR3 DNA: TGTGCCAGCAGCATATCTAGTTTCCCCTACAATGAGCAGTACTTC.

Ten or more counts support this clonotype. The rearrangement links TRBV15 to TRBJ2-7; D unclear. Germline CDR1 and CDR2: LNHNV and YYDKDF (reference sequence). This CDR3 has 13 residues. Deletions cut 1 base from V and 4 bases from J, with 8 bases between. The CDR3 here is CATSRVSGYEQYF. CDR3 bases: TGTGCCACCAGCAGAGTATCAGGTTACGAGCAGTACTTC.

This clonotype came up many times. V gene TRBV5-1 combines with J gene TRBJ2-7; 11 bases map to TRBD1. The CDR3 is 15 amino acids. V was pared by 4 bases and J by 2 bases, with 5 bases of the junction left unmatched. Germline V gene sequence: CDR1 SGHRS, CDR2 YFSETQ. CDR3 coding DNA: TGCGCCAGCAGCGCAGGACAGGGGGCTACCTACGAGCAGTACTTC. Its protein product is CASSAGQGATYEQYF.

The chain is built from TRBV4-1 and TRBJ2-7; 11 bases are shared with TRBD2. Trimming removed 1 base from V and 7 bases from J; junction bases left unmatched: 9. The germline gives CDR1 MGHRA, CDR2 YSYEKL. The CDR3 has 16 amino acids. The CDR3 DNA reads TGCGCCAGCAGCCAAGGTAGCGGGAGGGTCCCTGGAGAGCAGTACTTC. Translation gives CASSQGSGRVPGEQYF.

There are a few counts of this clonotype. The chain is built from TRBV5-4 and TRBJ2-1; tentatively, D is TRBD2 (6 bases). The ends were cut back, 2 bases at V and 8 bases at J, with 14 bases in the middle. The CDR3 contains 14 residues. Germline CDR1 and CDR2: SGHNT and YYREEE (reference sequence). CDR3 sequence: CASSFVGGPHEQFF. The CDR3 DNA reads TGTGCCAGCAGCTTTGTGGGGGGTCCCCATGAGCAGTTCTTC.

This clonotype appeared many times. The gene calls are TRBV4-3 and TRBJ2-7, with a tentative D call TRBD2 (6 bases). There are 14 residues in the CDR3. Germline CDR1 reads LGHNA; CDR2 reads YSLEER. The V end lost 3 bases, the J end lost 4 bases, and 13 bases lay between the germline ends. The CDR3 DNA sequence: TGCGCCAGCAGCCAGGGACTTAGTGGGTACGAGCAGTACTTC. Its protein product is CASSQGLSGYEQYF.

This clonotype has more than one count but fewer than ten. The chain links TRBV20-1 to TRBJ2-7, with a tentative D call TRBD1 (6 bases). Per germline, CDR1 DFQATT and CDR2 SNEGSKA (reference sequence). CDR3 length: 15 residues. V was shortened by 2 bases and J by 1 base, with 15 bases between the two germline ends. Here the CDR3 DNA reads TGCAGTGCTAGATTAGAACCTCAGGGGTCCTACGAGCAGTACTTC. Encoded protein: CSARLEPQGSYEQYF.

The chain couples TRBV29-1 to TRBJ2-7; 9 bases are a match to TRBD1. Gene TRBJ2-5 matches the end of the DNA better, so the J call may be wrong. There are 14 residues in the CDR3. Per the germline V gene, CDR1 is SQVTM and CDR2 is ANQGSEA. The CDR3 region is CSVEEGDRAETQYF. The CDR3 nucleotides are TGCAGCGTTGAAGAGGGGGACAGGGCGGAGACCCAGTACTTC.

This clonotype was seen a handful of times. The CDR3 loop reads CASSGSPTGSRRRQPQHF. DNA of the CDR3: TGTGCCAGCAGCGGCTCCCCGACAGGGAGTCGGCGGCGGCAGCCCCAGCATTTT. The genes are TRBV5-5 and TRBJ1-5, with 7 bases aligning to TRBD1. V trimming: 4 bases; J trimming: 7 bases; junction bases outside the gene matches: 20. Germline values: CDR1 SGHKS, CDR2 YYEKEE (reference sequence). The CDR3 spans 18 residues.

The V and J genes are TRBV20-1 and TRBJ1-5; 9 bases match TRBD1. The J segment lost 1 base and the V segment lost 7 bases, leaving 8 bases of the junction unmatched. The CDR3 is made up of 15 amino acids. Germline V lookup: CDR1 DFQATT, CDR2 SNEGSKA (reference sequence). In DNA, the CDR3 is TGCAGTGTCGCACAGGGGGCGCGCAGCAATCAGCCCCAGCATTTT. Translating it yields CSVAQGARSNQPQHF.

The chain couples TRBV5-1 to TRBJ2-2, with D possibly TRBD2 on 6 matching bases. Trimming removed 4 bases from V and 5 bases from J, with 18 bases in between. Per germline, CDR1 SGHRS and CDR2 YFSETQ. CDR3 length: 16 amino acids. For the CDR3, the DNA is TGCGCCAGCAGCCCGGATGGGGGGATGGCAACCGGGGAGCTGTTTTTT. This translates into CASSPDGGMATGELFF.

The CDR3 spells CASSTGTFNEQYF. CDR3 sequence (DNA): TGCGCCAGCAGCACCGGGACTTTCAACGAGCAGTACTTC. V usage is TRBV5-1 and J usage is TRBJ2-5, with D tentatively TRBD2 (6 bases). The J call may be incorrect, as the DNA end agrees better with TRBJ2-7. Germline values: CDR1 SGHRS, CDR2 YFSETQ. This CDR3 spans 13 amino acids.

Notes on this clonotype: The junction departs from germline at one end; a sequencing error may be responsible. CDR3 protein: CANSLLAGGEDTQYF. The CDR3 DNA reads as TGTGCCAACAGTTTATTGGCAGGGGGCGAGGATACGCAGTATTTT. V usage is TRBV28 and J usage is TRBJ2-3; 8 nucleotides agree with TRBD1. CDR3 length: 15 amino acids. CDR1 is MDHEN, CDR2 SYDVKM, per germline.

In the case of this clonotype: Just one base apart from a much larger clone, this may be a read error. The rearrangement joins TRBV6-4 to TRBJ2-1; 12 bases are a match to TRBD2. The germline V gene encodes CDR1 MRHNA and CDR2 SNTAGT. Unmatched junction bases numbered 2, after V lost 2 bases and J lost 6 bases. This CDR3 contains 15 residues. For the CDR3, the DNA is TGTGCCAGCAGTGACAAGACTAGCGGGGGCAATGAGCAGTTCTTC. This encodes CASSDKTSGGNEQFF.

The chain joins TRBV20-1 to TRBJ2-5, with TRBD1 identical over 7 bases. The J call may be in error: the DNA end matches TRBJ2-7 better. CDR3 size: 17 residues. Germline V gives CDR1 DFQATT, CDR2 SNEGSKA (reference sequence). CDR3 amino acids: CSASGPPLDRDSYEQYF. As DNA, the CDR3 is TGCAGTGCTAGTGGTCCCCCACTCGACAGGGACTCCTACGAGCAGTACTTC.

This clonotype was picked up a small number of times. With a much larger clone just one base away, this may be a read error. The chain's CDR3 is CASSVAGSYNEQYF. CDR3 sequence (DNA): TGTGCCAGCAGCGTAGCGGGATCCTACAATGAGCAGTACTTC. This rearrangement joins TRBV9 to TRBJ2-7; TRBD2 is a possible D gene (5 bases). Germline V gene lookup returns CDR1 SGDLS and CDR2 YYNGEE. This CDR3 has 14 residues. Trimming shortened V by 0 bases and J by 7 bases, and 14 bases separated the two germline ends.

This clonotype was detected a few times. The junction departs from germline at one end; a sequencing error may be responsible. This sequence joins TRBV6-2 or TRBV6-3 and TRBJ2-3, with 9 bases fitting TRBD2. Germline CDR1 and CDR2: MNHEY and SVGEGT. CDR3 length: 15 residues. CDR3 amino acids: CASSQREVAANTLYF. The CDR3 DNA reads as TGTGCCAGCAGTCAGCGGGAGGTCGCCGCGAATACGCTGTATTTT.

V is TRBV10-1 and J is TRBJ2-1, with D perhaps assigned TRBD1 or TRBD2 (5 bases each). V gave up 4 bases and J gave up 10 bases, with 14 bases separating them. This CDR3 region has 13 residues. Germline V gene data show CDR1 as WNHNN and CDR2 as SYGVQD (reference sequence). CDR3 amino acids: CASSASWGGEQFF. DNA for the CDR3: TGCGCCAGCAGTGCATCCTGGGGCGGGGAGCAGTTCTTC.

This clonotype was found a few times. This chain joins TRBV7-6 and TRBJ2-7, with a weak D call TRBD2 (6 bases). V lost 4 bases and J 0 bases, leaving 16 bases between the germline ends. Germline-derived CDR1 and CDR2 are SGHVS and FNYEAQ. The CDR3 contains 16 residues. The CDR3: CASSSGLGTSSYEQYF. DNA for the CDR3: TGTGCCAGCAGCTCGGGACTCGGCACGAGCTCCTACGAGCAGTACTTC.

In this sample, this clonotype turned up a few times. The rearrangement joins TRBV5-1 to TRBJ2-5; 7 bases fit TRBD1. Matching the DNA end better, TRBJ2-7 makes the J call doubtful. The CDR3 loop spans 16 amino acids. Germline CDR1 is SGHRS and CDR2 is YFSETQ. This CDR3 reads CASSLGGGTVGSEQYF. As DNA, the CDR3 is TGCGCCAGCAGCTTAGGGGGCGGAACTGTGGGCTCCGAGCAGTACTTC.

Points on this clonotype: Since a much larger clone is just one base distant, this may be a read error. Here the CDR3 reads CAISEGAGATQYF. CDR3 in DNA: TGTGCCATCAGCGAAGGGGCAGGTGCGACCCAGTACTTC. This rearrangement joins TRBV10-3 to TRBJ2-5; TRBD1 is a possible D gene (5 bases). V lost 6 bases to trimming and J lost 7 bases, with 15 bases between them. CDR1 is ENHRY, CDR2 SYGVKD, per germline. The CDR3 contains 13 residues.

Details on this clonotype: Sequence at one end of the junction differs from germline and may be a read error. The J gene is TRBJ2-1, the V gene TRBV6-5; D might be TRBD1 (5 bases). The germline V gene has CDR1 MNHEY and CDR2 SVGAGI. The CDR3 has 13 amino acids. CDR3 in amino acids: CDSSYSQGNEQFF. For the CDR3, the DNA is TGTGACAGCAGTTACAGCCAGGGCAATGAGCAGTTCTTC.

The CDR3 sequence is CASSQAGGGKEKLFF. The CDR3 region has the DNA TGCGCCAGCAGCCAAGCCGGGGGAGGCAAGGAAAAACTGTTTTTT. V is TRBV4-3 and J is TRBJ1-4; possibly TRBD1 for D (5 bases). Germline V CDR1 and CDR2: LGHNA, YSLEER. V dropped 1 base and J dropped 8 bases, with 14 bases sitting between them. The CDR3 runs 15 residues.

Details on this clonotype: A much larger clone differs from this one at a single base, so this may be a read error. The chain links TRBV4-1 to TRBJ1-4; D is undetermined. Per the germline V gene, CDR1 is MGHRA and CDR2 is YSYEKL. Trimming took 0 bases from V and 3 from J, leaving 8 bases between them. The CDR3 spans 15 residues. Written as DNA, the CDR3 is TGCGCCAGCAGCCAAGATGCTCGGGCTAATGAAAAACTGTTTTTT. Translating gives CASSQDARANEKLFF.